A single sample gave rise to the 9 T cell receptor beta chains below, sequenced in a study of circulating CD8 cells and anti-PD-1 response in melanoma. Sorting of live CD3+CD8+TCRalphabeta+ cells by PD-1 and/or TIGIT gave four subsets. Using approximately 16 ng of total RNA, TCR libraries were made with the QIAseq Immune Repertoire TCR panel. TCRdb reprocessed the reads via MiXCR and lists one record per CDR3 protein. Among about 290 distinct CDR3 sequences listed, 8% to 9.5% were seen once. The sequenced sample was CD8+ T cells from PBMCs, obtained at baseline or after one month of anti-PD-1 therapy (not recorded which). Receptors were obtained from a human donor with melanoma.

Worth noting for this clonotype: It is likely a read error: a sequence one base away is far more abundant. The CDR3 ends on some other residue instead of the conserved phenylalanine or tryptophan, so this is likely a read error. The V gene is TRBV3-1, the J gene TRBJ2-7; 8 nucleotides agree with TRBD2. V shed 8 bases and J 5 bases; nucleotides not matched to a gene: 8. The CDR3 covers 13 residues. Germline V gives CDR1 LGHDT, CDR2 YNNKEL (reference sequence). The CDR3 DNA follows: TGTGCCAGCTCACGGACTAGCATCCACGAGCAGTACCTC. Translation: CASSRTSIHEQYL.

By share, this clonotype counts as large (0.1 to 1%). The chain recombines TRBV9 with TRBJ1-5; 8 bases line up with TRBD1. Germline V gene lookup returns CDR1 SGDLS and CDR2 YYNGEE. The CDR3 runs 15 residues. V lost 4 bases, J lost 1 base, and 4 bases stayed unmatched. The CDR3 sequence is CASSKTGGSNQPQHF. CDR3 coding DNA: TGTGCCAGCAGCAAAACAGGGGGAAGCAATCAGCCCCAGCATTTT.

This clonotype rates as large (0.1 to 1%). The CDR3 nucleotides read TGTGCCAGCAGTTTGGCGGGGACGGCAGATACGCAGTATTTT. It is translated as CASSLAGTADTQYF. The chain recombines TRBV28 with TRBJ2-3; tentatively, D is TRBD2 (6 bases). Germline V lookup: CDR1 MDHEN, CDR2 SYDVKM. V shed 3 bases and J shed 4 bases, with 11 bases lying between them. The CDR3 totals 14 residues.

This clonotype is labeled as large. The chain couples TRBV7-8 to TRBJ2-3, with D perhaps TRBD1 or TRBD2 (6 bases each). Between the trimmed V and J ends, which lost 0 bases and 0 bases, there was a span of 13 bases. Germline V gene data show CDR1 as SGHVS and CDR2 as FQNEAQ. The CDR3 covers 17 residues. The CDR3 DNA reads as TGTGCCAGCAGCTTAGCGCTTGGGGGGCTTAGCACAGATACGCAGTATTTT. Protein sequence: CASSLALGGLSTDTQYF.

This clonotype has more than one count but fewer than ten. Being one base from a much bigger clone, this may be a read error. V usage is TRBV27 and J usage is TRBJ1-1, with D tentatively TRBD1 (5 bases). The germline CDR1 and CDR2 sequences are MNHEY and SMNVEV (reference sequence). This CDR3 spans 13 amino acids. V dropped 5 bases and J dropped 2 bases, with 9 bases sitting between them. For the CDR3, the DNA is TGTGCCAGCAGTGCCCGGGGCAACACTGAAGCTTTCTTT. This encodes CASSARGNTEAFF.

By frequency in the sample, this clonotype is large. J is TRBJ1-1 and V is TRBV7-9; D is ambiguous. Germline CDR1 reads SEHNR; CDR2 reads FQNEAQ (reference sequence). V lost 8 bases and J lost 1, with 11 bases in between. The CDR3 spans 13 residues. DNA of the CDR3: TGTGCCAGCTGCCTTTGGGGGAACACTGAAGCTTTCTTT. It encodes CASCLWGNTEAFF.

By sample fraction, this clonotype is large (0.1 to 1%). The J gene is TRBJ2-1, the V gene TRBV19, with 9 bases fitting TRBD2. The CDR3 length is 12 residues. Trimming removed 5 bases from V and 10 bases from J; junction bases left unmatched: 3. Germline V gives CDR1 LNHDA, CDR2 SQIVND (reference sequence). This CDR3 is CASSVGTSEQFF. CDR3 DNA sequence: TGTGCCAGTAGTGTAGGGACTAGCGAGCAGTTCTTC.

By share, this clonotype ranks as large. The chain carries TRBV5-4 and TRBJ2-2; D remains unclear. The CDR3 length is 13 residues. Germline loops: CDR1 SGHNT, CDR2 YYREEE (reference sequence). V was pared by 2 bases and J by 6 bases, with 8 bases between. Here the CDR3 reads CASSFSDPGELFF. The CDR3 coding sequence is TGTGCCAGCAGCTTTAGTGATCCCGGGGAGCTGTTTTTT.

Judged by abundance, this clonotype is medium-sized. CDR3 DNA: TGTGCCAGCTCGACTAGCGGGAGACCGAACACCGGGGAGCTGTTTTTT. Its translation is CASSTSGRPNTGELFF. This chain joins TRBV4-2 and TRBJ2-2, with TRBD2 matching over 12 bases. The junction had 4 bases not matched to a gene; V was cut back by 8 bases and J by 0 bases. The CDR3 consists of 16 residues. Germline V gene lookup returns CDR1 LGHNA and CDR2 YNFKEQ.